This record looks at one T cell receptor (beta chain) sequence and its context. The repertoire was sequenced with immunoSEQ multiplex PCR; TCRdb's copy has only in-frame clones and lacks some. The table records 150,000 to 250,000 clones, roughly 80% of them present only once. V was trimmed by 4 bases and J by 4 bases, leaving 9 bases between them. The germline gives CDR1 SQVTM, CDR2 ANQGSEA. The CDR3 is made up of 12 amino acids. The sample comes from a study of blood T cell repertoires in COVID-19. The rearrangement links TRBV29-1 to TRBJ2-3, with D possibly being TRBD2 (5 bases). This clonotype was obtained from a man in his forties who had recovered from COVID-19. Sequencing was performed on PBMCs or T cells enriched from blood (not recorded which). CDR3: CSVVGESDTQYF. DNA of the CDR3: TGCAGCGTTGTCGGGGAATCAGATACGCAGTATTTT.